Shown below are 32 T cell receptor beta chains from a single sample sequenced in a study of CD8 T cells in Susac syndrome. Random hexamers were used to reverse transcribe roughly 0.45 to 1 ug of RNA. TCRdb used MiXCR to reprocess the immunoSEQ multiplex PCR reads, holding one entry per CDR3 protein. This table has around 170,000 distinct CDR3 sequences, about 95% appearing once. Sequencing used CD8+ T cells from PBMCs. All receptors come from a human donor with multiple sclerosis.

The chain joins TRBV19 to TRBJ2-3; possibly TRBD2 for D (5 bases). The CDR3 sequence is 14 residues long. Germline CDR1 reads LNHDA; CDR2 reads SQIVND (reference sequence). V was shortened by 4 bases and J by 6 bases, with 14 bases between the two germline ends. DNA for the CDR3: TGTGCCAGTAGTAGGGCAGGACGGGGTGATACGCAGTATTTT. Encoded protein: CASSRAGRGDTQYF.

The V gene is TRBV29-1, the J gene TRBJ2-1; 8 bases fit TRBD2. Germline-derived CDR1 and CDR2 are SQVTM and ANQGSEA. CDR3 length: 14 amino acids. V gave up 0 bases and J gave up 3 bases; unmatched junction bases: 1. The CDR3 reads CSVEESGSYNEQFF. As DNA, the CDR3 is TGCAGCGTTGAAGAGAGCGGGAGCTACAATGAGCAGTTCTTC.

The chain has TRBV20-1 and TRBJ2-7; the D is unclear. The germline V gene has CDR1 DFQATT and CDR2 SNEGSKA (reference sequence). This CDR3 has 15 amino acids. Trimming removed 1 base from V and 3 bases from J, with 16 bases in between. The CDR3 loop is CSARGPRGTVYEQYF. For the CDR3, the DNA is TGCAGTGCTAGAGGCCCCCGAGGAACGGTCTACGAGCAGTACTTC.

The chain joins TRBV28 to TRBJ2-7; D is ambiguous. Germline V gene lookup returns CDR1 MDHEN and CDR2 SYDVKM. CDR3 length: 13 residues. Trimming pared 4 bases from V and 4 bases from J, leaving 11 bases between. The CDR3 DNA sequence: TGTGCCAGCAGTTCACAAGGGTGGTACGAGCAGTACTTC. Translation gives CASSSQGWYEQYF.

As regards this clonotype: Relative to the germline gene, one junction end is altered; a read error may explain this. V and J are TRBV20-1 and TRBJ2-7; D could derive from TRBD1 or TRBD2 (7 bases each). Germline values: CDR1 DFQATT, CDR2 SNEGSKA (reference sequence). This CDR3 is built from 16 residues. CDR3: CSARDRGRGRRDEQYF. For the CDR3, the DNA is TGCAGTGCCAGAGATAGGGGGAGGGGGCGGCGGGACGAGCAGTACTTC.

This chain connects TRBV7-9 to TRBJ2-7, with D perhaps matching TRBD1 (7 bases). CDR1 SEHNR and CDR2 FQNEAQ come from the germline V gene (reference sequence). The CDR3 is 16 amino acids. V lost 5 bases and J 1 base, leaving 18 bases between the germline ends. CDR3: CASSPGGRGESYEQYF. The CDR3 nucleotides are TGTGCCAGCAGCCCAGGGGGGAGAGGGGAATCCTACGAGCAGTACTTC.

The genes are TRBV9 and TRBJ2-2, with D uncertain. Deletions cut 5 bases from V and 1 base from J, with 3 bases between. The CDR3 contains 12 residues. Per germline, CDR1 SGDLS and CDR2 YYNGEE. The CDR3 sequence: CASRGNTGELFF. CDR3 nucleotides: TGTGCCAGCAGGGGGAACACCGGGGAGCTGTTTTTT.

The chain combines TRBV5-4 with TRBJ2-7; TRBD1 or TRBD2 may be the D gene (5 bases each). This CDR3 comprises 14 residues. Germline CDR1 is SGHNT and CDR2 is YYREEE (reference sequence). The V end lost 4 bases, the J end lost 3 bases, and 14 bases lay between the germline ends. The CDR3 coding sequence is TGTGCCAGCAGCCCGGGACGGCATGACTACGAGCAGTACTTC. Translation gives CASSPGRHDYEQYF.

The count of this clonotype is one. The chain employs TRBV5-1 and TRBJ2-3, with TRBD2 identical over 8 bases. The CDR3 is made up of 16 amino acids. V shed 3 bases and J 0 bases; nucleotides not matched to a gene: 6. The V gene's germline CDR1 is SGHRS and CDR2 YFSETQ. The CDR3 nucleotides read TGCGCCAGCAGCTCCCAGCGGGAGAGGAGCACAGATACGCAGTATTTT. It is translated as CASSSQRERSTDTQYF.

The chain couples TRBV20-1 to TRBJ1-2, with D possibly being TRBD1 (6 bases). Germline V gives CDR1 DFQATT, CDR2 SNEGSKA (reference sequence). The CDR3 totals 16 residues. V lost 1 base to trimming and J lost 2 bases, with 17 bases between them. DNA for the CDR3: TGCAGTGCTAGAGGAGCCACCGGGGGGCGCAACTATGGCTACACCTTC. This encodes CSARGATGGRNYGYTF.

The chain is built from TRBV28 and TRBJ2-1, with TRBD2 as a possible D gene (6 bases). CDR1 is MDHEN and CDR2 is SYDVKM in the germline V gene. This CDR3 contains 14 residues. The V end was cut by 6 bases, the J end by 6 bases, with 15 bases between. Here the CDR3 DNA reads TGTGCCAGCAGCCAACACGGGGGAGGCAATGAGCAGTTCTTC. It encodes CASSQHGGGNEQFF.

This clonotype was counted a single time. The rearrangement joins TRBV14 to TRBJ1-1; D remains ambiguous. The CDR3 runs to 13 residues. Germline V gives CDR1 SGHDN, CDR2 FVKESK. The germline V and J ends were trimmed by 5 bases and 0 bases, with 7 bases remaining between them. For the CDR3, the DNA is TGTGCCAGCAGCTCACATATGAACACTGAAGCTTTCTTT. It is translated as CASSSHMNTEAFF.

The chain joins TRBV7-8 to TRBJ2-2, with a possible D match to TRBD1 (6 bases). Deletions cut 5 bases from V and 4 bases from J, with 26 bases between. This CDR3 comprises 19 residues. In germline, CDR1 is SGHVS, CDR2 FQNEAQ. The CDR3 DNA sequence: TGTGCCAGCAGCGTGCCGGGACACAGCATACCCCCGAGCACCGGGGAGCTGTTTTTT. This encodes CASSVPGHSIPPSTGELFF.

The V call is TRBV7-6, the J call TRBJ2-3; 11 nucleotides line up with TRBD2. Trimming at V came to 5 bases and at J to 4 bases, leaving 8 bases not matched to a gene. This CDR3 region has 16 residues. Per the germline V gene, CDR1 is SGHVS and CDR2 is FNYEAQ. The CDR3 is CASSQLAGAPPDTQYF. CDR3 nucleotides: TGTGCCAGCAGCCAACTAGCGGGGGCACCCCCAGATACGCAGTATTTT.

DNA for the CDR3: TGTGCCAGCAGCGTTAGCGGGGGCGACAATGAGCAGTTCTTC. Its translation: CASSVSGGDNEQFF. The chain carries TRBV9 and TRBJ2-1; 9 nucleotides match TRBD2. The germline CDR1 and CDR2 sequences are SGDLS and YYNGEE. V gave up 2 bases and J gave up 5 bases; unmatched junction bases: 2. The CDR3 consists of 14 residues.

The chain uses TRBV6-5 and TRBJ2-3, with D perhaps given as TRBD1 or TRBD2 (5 bases each). Germline CDR1 reads MNHEY; CDR2 reads SVGAGI. The CDR3 loop spans 16 amino acids. Trimming left V 4 bases short and J 0 bases short, with 14 bases between. The CDR3, as DNA: TGTGCCAGCAGTTCGCGAGGGGTCGGTAGCACAGATACGCAGTATTTT. The encoded protein is CASSSRGVGSTDTQYF.

The chain employs TRBV5-6 and TRBJ2-6; D uncertain. The V gene's germline CDR1 is SGHDT and CDR2 YYEEEE. The CDR3 loop spans 16 amino acids. V was pared by 0 bases and J by 0 bases, with 7 bases between. The CDR3 DNA reads TGTGCCAGCAGCTTGGCGGTGTTCTCTGGGGCCAACGTCCTGACTTTC. Translated: CASSLAVFSGANVLTF. Based on the CDR3 plus reference TRBV5-6 and TRBJ2-6, the full variable domain is DAGVTQSPTHLIKTRGQQVTLRCSPKSGHDTVSWYQQALGQGPQFIFQYYEEEERQRGNFPDRFSGHQFPNYSSELNVNALLLGDSALYLCASSLAVFSGANVLTFGAGSRLTVL.

The J gene is TRBJ2-3, the V gene TRBV3-1; 12 bases map to TRBD2. The CDR3 is 16 amino acids. Per germline, CDR1 LGHDT and CDR2 YNNKEL (reference sequence). The V segment lost 4 bases and the J segment 1 base; nucleotides outside the gene matches: 3. The CDR3 reads CASSLRLAGGTDTQYF. The DNA for the CDR3 is TGTGCCAGCAGCCTCCGACTAGCGGGAGGCACAGATACGCAGTATTTT.

Only one count was recorded for this clonotype. CDR3 residues: CASSHLPLAGGPYNEQFF. The CDR3, as DNA: TGTGCCAGCAGTCACCTGCCACTAGCGGGAGGACCCTACAATGAGCAGTTCTTC. V gene TRBV28 combines with J gene TRBJ2-1; TRBD2 agrees at 12 bases. The CDR3 extends over 18 amino acids. In germline, CDR1 is MDHEN, CDR2 SYDVKM. J lost 2 bases, V lost 5 bases, and 10 bases had no gene match.

The chain joins TRBV5-4 to TRBJ2-7, with 8 bases fitting TRBD1. From germline, CDR1 is SGHNT and CDR2 YYREEE (reference sequence). The V gene end was trimmed by 4 bases and the J gene end by 2 bases; junction bases not matched to a gene: 5. The CDR3 sequence is 14 residues long. Here the CDR3 reads CASSGRDRTYEQYF. The CDR3 nucleotides are TGTGCCAGCAGCGGACGGGACAGGACCTACGAGCAGTACTTC.

The chain links TRBV7-2 to TRBJ2-7, with 9 bases lining up with TRBD2. The CDR3 extends over 15 amino acids. Germline V gene data show CDR1 as SGHTA and CDR2 as FQGNSA. J lost 4 bases, V lost 2 bases, and 6 bases had no gene match. CDR3: CASSLMGLAAYEQYF. The CDR3 bases are TGTGCCAGCAGCTTAATGGGACTAGCAGCTTACGAGCAGTACTTC.

Here the CDR3 reads CASSLTLRQGTYEQYF. The CDR3 region has the DNA TGTGCCAGCAGCTTGACATTGCGGCAGGGGACTTACGAGCAGTACTTC. The chain combines TRBV5-6 with TRBJ2-7; D is possibly TRBD1 or TRBD2 (6 bases each). Trimming stripped 1 base from V and 4 bases from J, with 18 bases between. There are 16 residues in the CDR3. Germline V gene lookup returns CDR1 SGHDT and CDR2 YYEEEE.

This chain connects TRBV20-1 to TRBJ2-3; the D is unclear. Germline CDR1 reads DFQATT; CDR2 reads SNEGSKA (reference sequence). Trimming left V 3 bases short and J 0 bases short, with 7 bases between. There are 13 residues in the CDR3. In DNA, the CDR3 is TGCAGTGCTAGGTTCGGAAGCACAGATACGCAGTATTTT. Residues: CSARFGSTDTQYF.

The V call is TRBV3-1, the J call TRBJ2-1, with D perhaps TRBD2 (7 bases). This CDR3 has 14 residues. V lost 4 bases to trimming and J lost 7 bases, with 14 bases between them. In germline, CDR1 is LGHDT, CDR2 YNNKEL (reference sequence). CDR3 amino acids: CASSLTGGWNEQFF. The DNA of the CDR3 is TGTGCCAGCAGCCTCACGGGGGGCTGGAATGAGCAGTTCTTC.

This clonotype was seen only once. The chain recombines TRBV29-1 with TRBJ2-7; D unresolved. This CDR3 is built from 13 residues. Trimming left V 3 bases short and J 2 bases short, with 11 bases between. Germline CDR1 reads SQVTM; CDR2 reads ANQGSEA. CDR3 amino acids: CSVETDEAYEQYF. CDR3 DNA: TGCAGCGTTGAGACCGACGAAGCCTACGAGCAGTACTTC.

The chain uses TRBV5-1 and TRBJ2-7, with 11 bases matching TRBD2. Germline V gene sequence: CDR1 SGHRS, CDR2 YFSETQ. Losses at the gene ends were 4 bases for V and 2 bases for J; bases not matched to a gene: 8. The length of the CDR3 is 16 residues. As DNA, the CDR3 is TGCGCCAGCAGCCCTAACCAGGGACTAGCGGCCTACGAGCAGTACTTC. It translates to CASSPNQGLAAYEQYF.

V usage is TRBV7-9 and J usage is TRBJ2-1; D possibly uses TRBD1 or TRBD2 (5 bases each). The V end was cut by 2 bases, the J end by 12 bases, with 14 bases between. CDR3 length equals 13 residues. Looked up from germline, CDR1 is SEHNR and CDR2 is FQNEAQ (reference sequence). Here the CDR3 reads CASSLYDRDGQFF. CDR3 DNA sequence: TGTGCCAGCAGCTTATATGACCGGGACGGGCAGTTCTTC.

The rearrangement joins TRBV9 to TRBJ2-1; perhaps TRBD2 as D (5 bases). V was cut by 4 bases and J by 3 bases, with 11 bases left in between. Germline CDR1 is SGDLS and CDR2 is YYNGEE. The CDR3 length is 14 residues. The CDR3 nucleotides read TGTGCCAGCAGCCCGAGGGAATTCTACAATGAGCAGTTCTTC. As protein: CASSPREFYNEQFF.

The chain recombines TRBV13 with TRBJ2-5; 12 bases are shared with TRBD2. Trimming cost V 5 bases and J 5 bases; bases outside gene matches: 6. The CDR3 sequence is 15 residues long. The V gene's germline CDR1 is PRHDT and CDR2 FYEKMQ (reference sequence). CDR3 sequence (DNA): TGTGCCAGCAGCGCCGGGACTAGCGGGTTTGAGACCCAGTACTTC. Translation gives CASSAGTSGFETQYF.

This sequence joins TRBV7-2 and TRBJ2-1; D perhaps matches TRBD1 (5 bases). The CDR3 is 15 residues long. V was trimmed by 7 bases and J by 6 bases, leaving 19 bases between them. CDR1 and CDR2 from the germline V gene are SGHTA and FQGNSA. The CDR3 DNA reads TGTGCCAGCACCCTCCTTGTTCCCAGGGCCAATGAGCAGTTCTTC. Translated: CASTLLVPRANEQFF.

This rearrangement joins TRBV5-1 to TRBJ1-1; TRBD1 is a possible D gene (5 bases). The CDR3 extends over 14 amino acids. The V end was cut by 4 bases, the J end by 4 bases, with 14 bases between. From germline, CDR1 is SGHRS and CDR2 YFSETQ. CDR3 residues: CASSGPSGGTEAFF. The CDR3 DNA reads as TGCGCCAGCAGCGGACCTTCTGGGGGCACTGAAGCTTTCTTT. Full variable domain (remainder filled in from reference TRBV5-1 and TRBJ1-1): KAGVTQTPRYLIKTRGQQVTLSCSPISGHRSVSWYQQTPGQGLQFLFEYFSETQRNKGNFPGRFSGRQFSNSRSEMNVSTLELGDSALYLCASSGPSGGTEAFFGQGTRLTVV.

The chain combines TRBV30 with TRBJ1-1; D not resolved. This CDR3 is built from 13 residues. Germline V CDR1 and CDR2: GTSNPN, SVGIG (reference sequence). V dropped 1 base and J dropped 4 bases, with 10 bases sitting between them. CDR3 DNA: TGTGCCTGGAGTGATGGCATGGGCACTGAAGCTTTCTTT. Amino acid sequence: CAWSDGMGTEAFF.